The TCR beta chain under discussion was sequenced for a study of T cells in women clearing cervical HPV infection. Study observations and caveats: Controls had more TRBV6-7 (0.16%) than cases (roughly 0.11%).

Here immunoSEQ multiplex PCR was the method, and the copy in TCRdb shows in-frame clones only, minus some. This sample's clone table lists about 40,000 clones. About this clone itself: What it binds is not known. The CDR3 goes on 3 residues after the read ends, and that part is filled in from the germline J gene.

The CDR3 consists of 16 residues. CDR1 and CDR2 (germline): WSHSY, SAAADI. The V and J ends lost 5 bases and 0 bases, in that order; junction bases with no gene match: 3. This clonotype originated in a woman between 18 and 69 years old with a cervical HPV16 infection that either progressed to CIN3+ or cleared (not recorded which). This rearrangement joins TRBV10-2 to TRBJ2-3; TRBD1 agrees at 12 bases. Sequencing used blood buffy coat. The CDR3 reads CASSWGQGASTDTQYF. CDR3 bases read: TGCGCCAGCAGTTGGGGACAGGGGGCAAGCACAGATACG.